Below are 17 T cell receptor beta chains sequenced from a single sample in a study of T cells after yellow fever vaccination. TCRdb redid the calling of the 5' RACE reads with MiXCR, one entry per CDR3 protein. The table has nearly 550,000 distinct CDR3 sequences, roughly 19% seen once. Sample: PBMCs, taken 15 days after the yellow fever booster vaccination. The source is a man aged 25-40 years who received the YFV17D yellow fever vaccine.

This clonotype was observed a few times. The chain links TRBV29-1 to TRBJ2-1; D may be TRBD2 (6 bases). CDR3 length: 13 amino acids. Germline lookup yields CDR1 SQVTM and CDR2 ANQGSEA. Trimming pared 1 base from V and 9 bases from J, leaving 13 bases between. Written as DNA, the CDR3 is TGCAGCGTTGAAGGGGGGGTACTGGGTGAGCAGTTCTTC. It yields the protein CSVEGGVLGEQFF.

CDR3 region: CASSLGRDGTQYF. Written as DNA, the CDR3 is TGTGCCAGCAGCTTAGGGAGAGACGGGACCCAGTACTTC. This chain uses TRBV7-2 with TRBJ2-5, with D hard to call. The CDR3 spans 13 residues. V lost 1 base and J lost 7, with 10 bases in between. Germline CDR1 reads SGHTA; CDR2 reads FQGNSA.

The CDR3 is CASSPRPGEETQYF. The CDR3 region has the DNA TGTGCCAGCAGCCCCCGTCCGGGGGAAGAGACCCAGTACTTC. V usage is TRBV7-2 and J usage is TRBJ2-5; D might be TRBD2 (6 bases). Trimming removed 5 bases at V and 3 bases at J, with 13 bases between. CDR1 is SGHTA and CDR2 is FQGNSA in the germline V gene. The CDR3 spans 14 residues.

This clonotype occurred a few times. This rearrangement joins TRBV3-1 to TRBJ1-5, with D perhaps TRBD1 (6 bases). This CDR3 spans 13 amino acids. From germline, CDR1 is LGHDT and CDR2 YNNKEL (reference sequence). Between the trimmed V and J ends, which lost 4 bases and 7 bases, there was a span of 11 bases. The CDR3 DNA sequence: TGTGCCAGCAGCCTCTCAGGGGAACAGCCCCAGCATTTT. It specifies CASSLSGEQPQHF.

The table lists this clonotype with a few counts. The V gene is TRBV10-3, the J gene TRBJ2-3; 9 bases line up with TRBD1. The V segment lost 5 bases and the J segment 3 bases; nucleotides outside the gene matches: 3. This CDR3 spans 14 amino acids. Per the germline V gene, CDR1 is ENHRY and CDR2 is SYGVKD. The CDR3 nucleotides read TGTGCCATCAGTTACGGACAGGGGACAGATACGCAGTATTTT. This encodes CAISYGQGTDTQYF.

This rearrangement joins TRBV6-2 or TRBV6-3 to TRBJ2-7; maybe TRBD2 (6 bases). The CDR3 sequence is 13 residues long. Trimming took off 0 bases at V and 7 bases at J, with 10 bases between the two ends. Germline CDR1 reads MNHEY; CDR2 reads SVGEGT. The CDR3 nucleotides are TGTGCCAGCAGTTACTCGGGAGGAGGAGAGCAGTACTTC. It yields the protein CASSYSGGGEQYF.

The rearrangement links TRBV5-8 to TRBJ1-1; 8 bases map to TRBD1. The germline gives CDR1 SGHTS, CDR2 YDEGEE. Trimming took 6 bases from V and 6 from J; bases not matched to a gene: 10. The CDR3 consists of 14 residues. In nucleotides, the CDR3 is TGTGCCAGCACGCTACTGGACAGGGCGGCTGAAGCTTTCTTT. Its protein product is CASTLLDRAAEAFF.

The chain employs TRBV18 and TRBJ2-3, with 13 bases that match TRBD2. Germline CDR1 reads KGHSH; CDR2 reads LQKENI. V lost 2 bases to trimming and J lost 3 bases; unmatched junction nucleotides: 11. This CDR3 is 19 amino acids long. The DNA of the CDR3 is TGTGCCAGCTCACCAGTCATATCCGGGACTAGCGGGAATACAGATACGCAGTATTTT. Amino acid sequence: CASSPVISGTSGNTDTQYF.

The gene calls are TRBV20-1 and TRBJ2-5; the match to TRBD1 covers 9 bases. This CDR3 is 15 amino acids long. V lost 0 bases and J lost 1; bases outside the gene matches: 3. Germline V gene lookup returns CDR1 DFQATT and CDR2 SNEGSKA (reference sequence). Written as DNA, the CDR3 is TGCAGTGCTAGAGATTTACAGGGGGCCCAAGAGACCCAGTACTTC. The encoded protein is CSARDLQGAQETQYF.

The chain combines TRBV5-1 with TRBJ2-5; D is perhaps TRBD1 (5 bases). Trimming removed 4 bases from V and 5 bases from J, with 18 bases in between. CDR1 is SGHRS and CDR2 is YFSETQ in the germline V gene. The CDR3 loop spans 15 amino acids. This chain's CDR3 is CASSQGQVSSETQYF. The CDR3 bases are TGCGCCAGCAGCCAAGGACAAGTCTCCAGTGAGACCCAGTACTTC.

This clonotype has a handful of counts. This chain uses TRBV5-1 with TRBJ2-7; 8 bases map to TRBD2. V was pared by 2 bases and J by 4 bases, with 8 bases of the junction left unmatched. The CDR3 covers 15 residues. Germline V lookup: CDR1 SGHRS, CDR2 YFSETQ. CDR3 in amino acids: CASSLRSGSGYEQYF. DNA for the CDR3: TGCGCCAGCAGCTTAAGAAGCGGGAGCGGTTACGAGCAGTACTTC.

This clonotype has more than one count but fewer than ten. This chain links TRBV12-3 or TRBV12-4 with TRBJ2-4; unclear D gene. Trimming stripped 6 bases from V and 2 bases from J, with 14 bases between. There are 15 residues in the CDR3. CDR3 nucleotides: TGTGCCAGCAGCAAAGACCTGCGAACCAAAAACATTCAGTACTTC. Translated, it gives CASSKDLRTKNIQYF.

The CDR3 is CASSESVGGPGNEQFF. DNA for the CDR3: TGCGCCAGCAGTGAGTCAGTTGGTGGGCCGGGCAATGAGCAGTTCTTC. J is TRBJ2-1 and V is TRBV10-1; D unresolved. Germline V gene lookup returns CDR1 WNHNN and CDR2 SYGVQD (reference sequence). Trimming took 0 bases from V and 6 from J, leaving 15 bases between them. There are 16 residues in the CDR3.

The chain combines TRBV15 with TRBJ2-5; the match to TRBD1 covers 7 bases. Germline CDR1 reads LNHNV; CDR2 reads YYDKDF (reference sequence). The CDR3 contains 16 residues. The V and J ends lost 5 bases and 5 bases, in that order; junction bases with no gene match: 14. The CDR3 loop is CATSPRRTGVWETQYF. Written as DNA, the CDR3 is TGTGCCACCAGCCCCCGTCGGACAGGCGTTTGGGAGACCCAGTACTTC.

Only a few counts were recorded for this clonotype. This CDR3 is CASSAHGQGNSPLHF. CDR3 nucleotide sequence: TGTGCCAGCAGCGCCCATGGACAGGGGAATTCACCCCTCCACTTT. The chain is built from TRBV7-9 and TRBJ1-6; 9 bases fit TRBD1. Germline trimming cut 5 bases from V and 7 bases from J; bases unmatched to any gene: 6. The CDR3 totals 15 residues. Per germline, CDR1 SEHNR and CDR2 FQNEAQ (reference sequence).

This clonotype was counted ten times or more. This sequence joins TRBV5-6 and TRBJ2-7, with D possibly TRBD1 on 6 matching bases. Germline-derived CDR1 and CDR2 are SGHDT and YYEEEE. This CDR3 has 12 residues. With 5 bases removed from V and 4 bases from J, the gap between germline ends came to 10 bases. The CDR3: CASSRTVYEQYF. CDR3 in DNA: TGTGCCAGCAGTCGGACAGTTTACGAGCAGTACTTC.

The chain recombines TRBV23-1 with TRBJ2-7; D ambiguous. TRBV23-1 has ORF status, its function being uncertain. The CDR3 runs 16 residues. V shed 5 bases and J shed 1 base, with 18 bases lying between them. The DNA of the CDR3 is TGCGCCAGCAGTGGTAACCAGGCCCGAATATCCTACGAGCAGTACTTC. The encoded protein is CASSGNQARISYEQYF.